A single sample gave rise to the 9 T cell receptor beta chains below, sequenced in a study of tumor-infiltrating lymphocytes in primary liver carcinoma. Total RNA and DNA came together from about 19-30 mg of bulk tissue without cell sorting. The authors made TCR beta cDNA from 400 to 600 ng total RNA with a constant-region primer. TCR beta libraries came from three nested multiplex PCR rounds using slightly modified ARM-PCR. In the first two PCR rounds, TRBV1-TRBV30 forward primers were paired with a C-beta reverse primer, and each round lasted approximately 10 cycles. Each CDR3 protein is one row after TCRdb ran MiXCR on the multiplex PCR reads. The table has about 21,000 distinct CDR3 sequences, almost 80% seen once. Sequencing used liver tumor tissue from sampling region 1. As for subset: tumor region T1, superior pole. Receptors originate from a woman aged 25-40 years with primary liver carcinoma and hepatitis B virus infection.

V is TRBV4-3 and J is TRBJ2-1; unclear D gene. Germline lookup yields CDR1 LGHNA and CDR2 YSLEER. V was shortened by 11 bases and J by 6 bases, with 20 bases between the two germline ends. The CDR3 covers 14 residues. The CDR3 DNA reads TGCGCCGGCAATCACACAGAGTTGGTCAATGAGCAGTTCTTC. Amino acids: CAGNHTELVNEQFF.

Note on this clonotype: The CDR3 end shows no conserved phenylalanine or tryptophan, and so a read error is likely. V usage is TRBV12-3 or TRBV12-4 and J usage is TRBJ2-1, with no clear D. The ends were cut back, 6 bases at V and 10 bases at J, with 13 bases in the middle. The CDR3 totals 12 residues. The chain's CDR3 is CASSLMLSEQFI. The CDR3 coding sequence is TGTGCCAGCAGCTTGATGTTAAGCGAGCAGTTCATC.

This chain uses TRBV11-2 with TRBJ2-2; D might be TRBD2 (6 bases). The germline gives CDR1 SGHAT, CDR2 FQNNGV. The CDR3 length is 17 residues. Deletions cut 1 base from V and 5 bases from J, with 17 bases between. CDR3 sequence (DNA): TGTGCCAGCAGCTTAGGAGACAACGGGAGATGGACCGGGGAGCTGTTTTTT. Translation: CASSLGDNGRWTGELFF.

Note on this clonotype: One end of the junction varies from germline; a read error may be responsible. The V gene is TRBV5-1, the J gene TRBJ2-1, with a possible D match to TRBD2 (6 bases). Germline lookup yields CDR1 SGHRS and CDR2 YFSETQ. This CDR3 has 14 amino acids. The DNA of the CDR3 is TGCGACAGCAGATCAAGCGCGGGGTACAATGAACAGTTCTTC. Translated: CDSRSSAGYNEQFF.

Note on this clonotype: An end of the junction does not agree with germline; a read error may underlie this. The chain employs TRBV28 and TRBJ2-7, with TRBD1 matching over 7 bases. This CDR3 region has 14 residues. From germline, CDR1 is MDHEN and CDR2 SYDVKM. The CDR3 here is CASTKGAWGYERYF. In nucleotides, the CDR3 is TGTGCCAGCACCAAGGGGGCATGGGGCTACGAGCGGTACTTC.

In the case of this clonotype: Mismatch with germline at one junction end may stem from a read error. The chain couples TRBV4-3 to TRBJ2-1; maybe TRBD2 (6 bases). The V gene's germline CDR1 is LGHNA and CDR2 YSLEER. The CDR3 runs to 16 residues. The CDR3 sequence is CASSQDAGSSYDEQFF. As DNA, the CDR3 is TGCGCCAGTAGCCAAGATGCGGGAAGCTCGTACGATGAGCAGTTCTTC.

V is TRBV11-3 and J is TRBJ2-1, with TRBD2 matching 8 bases. Germline V gives CDR1 SGHNT, CDR2 YENEEA. The V and J ends lost 8 bases and 8 bases, in that order; junction bases with no gene match: 11. The CDR3 sequence is 14 residues long. The CDR3 sequence is CASRLAGRGYEQFF. The CDR3 DNA is TGTGCCAGCCGATTAGCGGGGAGGGGGTATGAGCAGTTCTTC.

Many counts were recorded for this clonotype. Since the CDR3 does not end with the conserved phenylalanine or tryptophan, this likely comes from a read error. J is TRBJ2-2 and V is TRBV6-5; 12 bases are a match to TRBD2. Germline CDR1 reads MNHEY; CDR2 reads SVGAGI. The CDR3 loop spans 15 amino acids. Trimming cost V 6 bases and J 5 bases; bases outside gene matches: 4. The CDR3 protein is CASSLLAGGTGELFS. The DNA for the CDR3 is TGTGCCAGCAGCCTACTAGCGGGAGGTACCGGGGAGCTGTTTTCT.

Worth noting for this clonotype: A much larger clone is a single base away; this may be a read error. The chain is built from TRBV11-3 and TRBJ1-1; D is ambiguous. Germline V gene data show CDR1 as SGHNT and CDR2 as YENEEA. Trimming shortened V by 1 base and J by 5 bases, and 8 bases separated the two germline ends. This CDR3 region has 13 residues. Here the CDR3 DNA reads TGTGCCAGCAGCTTAGTAGGGAGGACTGAAGCTTTCTTT. This sequence encodes CASSLVGRTEAFF.